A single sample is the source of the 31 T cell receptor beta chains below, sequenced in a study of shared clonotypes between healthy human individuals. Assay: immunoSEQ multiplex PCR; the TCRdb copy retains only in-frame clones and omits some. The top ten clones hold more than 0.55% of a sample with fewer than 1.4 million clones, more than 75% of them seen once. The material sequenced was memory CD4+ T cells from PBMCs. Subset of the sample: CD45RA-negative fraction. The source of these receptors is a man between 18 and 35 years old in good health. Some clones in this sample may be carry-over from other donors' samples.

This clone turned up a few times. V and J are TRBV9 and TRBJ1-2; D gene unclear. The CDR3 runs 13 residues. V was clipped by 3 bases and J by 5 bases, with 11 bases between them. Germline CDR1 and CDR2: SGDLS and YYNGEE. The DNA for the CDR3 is TGTGCCAGCAGCGCCGGGGTTGAGTATGGCTACACCTTC. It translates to CASSAGVEYGYTF.

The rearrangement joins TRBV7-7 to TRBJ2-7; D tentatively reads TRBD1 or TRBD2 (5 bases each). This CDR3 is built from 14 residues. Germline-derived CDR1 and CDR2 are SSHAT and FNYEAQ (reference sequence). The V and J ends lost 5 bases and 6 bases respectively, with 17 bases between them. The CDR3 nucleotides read TGTGCCAGCAGCCCAAGTGTAGCTGGGGGCGAGCAGTACTTC. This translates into CASSPSVAGGEQYF.

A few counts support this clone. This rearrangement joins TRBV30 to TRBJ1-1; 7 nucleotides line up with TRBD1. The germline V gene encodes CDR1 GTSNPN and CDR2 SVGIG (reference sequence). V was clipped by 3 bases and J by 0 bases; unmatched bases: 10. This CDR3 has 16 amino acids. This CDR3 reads CAWRGYRGTMNTEAFF. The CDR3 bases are TGTGCCTGGAGGGGATACAGGGGCACCATGAACACTGAAGCTTTCTTT.

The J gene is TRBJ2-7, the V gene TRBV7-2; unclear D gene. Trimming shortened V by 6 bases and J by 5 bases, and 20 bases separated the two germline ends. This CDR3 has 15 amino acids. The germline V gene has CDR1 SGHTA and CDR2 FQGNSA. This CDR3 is CASRLSAGQYDEQYF. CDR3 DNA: TGTGCCAGCAGGCTTAGTGCCGGGCAGTATGACGAGCAGTACTTC.

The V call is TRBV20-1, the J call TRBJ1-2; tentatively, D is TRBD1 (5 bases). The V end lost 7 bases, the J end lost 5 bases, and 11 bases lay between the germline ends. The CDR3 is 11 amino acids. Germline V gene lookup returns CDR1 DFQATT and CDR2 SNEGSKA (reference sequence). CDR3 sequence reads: CSVRGVYGYTF. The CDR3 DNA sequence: TGCAGTGTACGGGGGGTTTATGGCTACACCTTC.

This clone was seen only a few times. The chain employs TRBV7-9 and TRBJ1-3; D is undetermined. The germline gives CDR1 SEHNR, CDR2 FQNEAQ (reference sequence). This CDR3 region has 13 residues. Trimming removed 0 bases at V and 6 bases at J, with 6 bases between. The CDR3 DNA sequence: TGTGCCAGCAGCTTAGCGTTGGAAAACACCATATATTTT. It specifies CASSLALENTIYF.

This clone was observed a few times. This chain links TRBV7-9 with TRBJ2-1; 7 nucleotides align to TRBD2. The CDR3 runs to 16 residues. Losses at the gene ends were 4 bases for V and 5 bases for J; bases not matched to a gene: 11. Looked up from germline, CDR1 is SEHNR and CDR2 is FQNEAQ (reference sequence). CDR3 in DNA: TGTGCCAGCAGCTCCACAAAAAATGCGGGGGACAATGAGCAGTTCTTC. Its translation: CASSSTKNAGDNEQFF.

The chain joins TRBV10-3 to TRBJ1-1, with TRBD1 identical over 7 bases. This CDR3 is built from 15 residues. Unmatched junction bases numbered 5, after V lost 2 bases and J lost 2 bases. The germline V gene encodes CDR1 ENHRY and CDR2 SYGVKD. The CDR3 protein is CAISENRGRNTEAFF. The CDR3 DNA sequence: TGTGCCATCAGTGAGAACAGGGGCCGTAACACTGAAGCTTTCTTT.

CDR3 sequence reads: CASKGGGNIQYF. For the CDR3, the DNA is TGTGCCAGCAAAGGGGGGGGAAACATTCAGTACTTC. V gene TRBV5-4 combines with J gene TRBJ2-4; D possibly corresponds to TRBD2 (7 bases). Per germline, CDR1 SGHNT and CDR2 YYREEE (reference sequence). There are 12 residues in the CDR3. V lost 6 bases and J 6 bases, leaving 10 bases between the germline ends.

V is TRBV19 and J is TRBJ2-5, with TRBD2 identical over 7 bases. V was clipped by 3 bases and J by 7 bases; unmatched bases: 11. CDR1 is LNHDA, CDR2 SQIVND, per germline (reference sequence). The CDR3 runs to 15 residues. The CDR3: CASSMDSRGGGTQYF. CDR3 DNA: TGTGCCAGTAGTATGGATAGCCGCGGCGGGGGGACCCAGTACTTC.

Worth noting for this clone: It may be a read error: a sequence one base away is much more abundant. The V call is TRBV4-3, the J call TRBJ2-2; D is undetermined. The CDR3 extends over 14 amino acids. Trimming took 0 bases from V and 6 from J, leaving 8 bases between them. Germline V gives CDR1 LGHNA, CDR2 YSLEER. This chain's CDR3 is CASSQESRAGELFF. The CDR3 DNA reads TGCGCCAGCAGCCAAGAGTCACGAGCCGGGGAGCTGTTTTTT.

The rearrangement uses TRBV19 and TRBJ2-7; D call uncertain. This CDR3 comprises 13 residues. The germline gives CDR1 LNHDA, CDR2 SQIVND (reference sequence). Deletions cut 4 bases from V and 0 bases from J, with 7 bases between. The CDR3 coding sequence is TGTGCCAGTAGTAGTGGCCACTCCTACGAGCAGTACTTC. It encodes CASSSGHSYEQYF.

The CDR3, as DNA: TGCGCCAGCAGCTTCACCACAGGGATTCGCTACGAGCAGTACTTC. It encodes CASSFTTGIRYEQYF. The chain joins TRBV5-1 to TRBJ2-5, with a possible D match to TRBD1 (6 bases). The J call could be wrong; TRBJ2-7 is a better fit for the DNA end. The CDR3 sequence is 15 residues long. Germline V gives CDR1 SGHRS, CDR2 YFSETQ.

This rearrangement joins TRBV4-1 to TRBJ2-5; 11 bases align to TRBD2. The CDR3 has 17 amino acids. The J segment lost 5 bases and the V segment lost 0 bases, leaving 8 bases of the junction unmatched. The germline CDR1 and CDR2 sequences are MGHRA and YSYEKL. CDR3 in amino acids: CASSQDSLAGGGETQYF. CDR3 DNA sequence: TGCGCCAGCAGCCAAGATTCCCTAGCGGGAGGAGGGGAGACCCAGTACTTC.

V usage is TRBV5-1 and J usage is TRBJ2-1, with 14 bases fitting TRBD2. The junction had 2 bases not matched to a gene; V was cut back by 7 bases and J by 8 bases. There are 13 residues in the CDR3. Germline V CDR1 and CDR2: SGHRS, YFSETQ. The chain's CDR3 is CASGGLAGDEQFF. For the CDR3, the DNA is TGCGCCAGCGGGGGACTAGCGGGAGATGAGCAGTTCTTC.

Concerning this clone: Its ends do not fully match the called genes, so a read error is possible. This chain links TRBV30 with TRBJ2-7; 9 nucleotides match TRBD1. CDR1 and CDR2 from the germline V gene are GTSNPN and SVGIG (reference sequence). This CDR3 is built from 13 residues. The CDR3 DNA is TGTGCCTGGAGCGAGGGACAGGGATACGGGCAGTACTTC. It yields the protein CAWSEGQGYGQYF.

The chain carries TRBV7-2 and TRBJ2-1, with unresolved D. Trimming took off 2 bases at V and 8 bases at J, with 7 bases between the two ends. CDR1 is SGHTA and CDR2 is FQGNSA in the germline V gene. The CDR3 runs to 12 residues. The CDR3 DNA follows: TGTGCCAGCAGCTTAACTACGTATGAGCAGTTCTTC. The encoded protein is CASSLTTYEQFF.

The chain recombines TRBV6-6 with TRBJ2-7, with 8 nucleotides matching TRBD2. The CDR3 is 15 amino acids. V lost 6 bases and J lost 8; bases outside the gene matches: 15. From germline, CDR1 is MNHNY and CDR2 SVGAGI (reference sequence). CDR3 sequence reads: CASSDQREMGEKQYF. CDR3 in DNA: TGTGCCAGCAGCGACCAGCGGGAGATGGGTGAGAAGCAGTACTTC.

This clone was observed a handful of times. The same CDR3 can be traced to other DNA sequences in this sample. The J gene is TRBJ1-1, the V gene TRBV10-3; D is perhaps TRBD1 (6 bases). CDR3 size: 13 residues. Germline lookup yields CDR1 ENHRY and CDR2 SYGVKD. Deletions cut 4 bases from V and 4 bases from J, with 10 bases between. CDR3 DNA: TGTGCCATCAGTGGGCAAGGGGGCACTGAAGCTTTCTTT. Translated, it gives CAISGQGGTEAFF.

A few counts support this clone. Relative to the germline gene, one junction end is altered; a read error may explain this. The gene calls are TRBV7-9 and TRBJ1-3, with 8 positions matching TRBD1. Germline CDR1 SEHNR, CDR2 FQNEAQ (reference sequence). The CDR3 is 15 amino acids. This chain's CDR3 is CASSSDREGGSTIYF. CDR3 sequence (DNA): TGTGCCAGCAGCTCGGACAGGGAAGGTGGAAGCACCATATATTTT.

The CDR3 here is CASSLSSGNTIYF. The DNA of the CDR3 is TGTGCCAGCAGCTTGAGCTCTGGAAACACCATATATTTT. The rearrangement links TRBV5-6 to TRBJ1-3; D call uncertain. Per germline, CDR1 SGHDT and CDR2 YYEEEE. This CDR3 region has 13 residues. With 1 base removed from V and 0 bases from J, the gap between germline ends came to 2 bases.

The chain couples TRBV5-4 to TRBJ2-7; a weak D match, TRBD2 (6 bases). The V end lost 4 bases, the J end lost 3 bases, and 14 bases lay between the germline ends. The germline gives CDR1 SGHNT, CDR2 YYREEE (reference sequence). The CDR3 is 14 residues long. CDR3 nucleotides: TGTGCCAGCAGCGAGGACGCGCGGGGCTACGAGCAGTACTTC. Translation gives CASSEDARGYEQYF.

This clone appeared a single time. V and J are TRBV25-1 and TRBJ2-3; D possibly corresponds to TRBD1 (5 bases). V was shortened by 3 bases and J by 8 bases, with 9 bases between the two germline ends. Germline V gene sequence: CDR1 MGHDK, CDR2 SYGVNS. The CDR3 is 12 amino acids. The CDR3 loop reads CASSDDSRTQYF. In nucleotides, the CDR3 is TGTGCCAGCAGTGATGACAGCCGTACGCAGTATTTT.

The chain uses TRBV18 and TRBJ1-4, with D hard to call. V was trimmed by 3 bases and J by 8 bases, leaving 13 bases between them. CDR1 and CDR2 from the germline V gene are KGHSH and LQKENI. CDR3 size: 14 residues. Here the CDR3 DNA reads TGTGCCAGCTCACCCCGGGAATATGGGGAAAAACTGTTTTTT. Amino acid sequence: CASSPREYGEKLFF. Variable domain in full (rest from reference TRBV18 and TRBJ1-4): NAGVMQNPRHLVRRRGQEARLRCSPMKGHSHVYWYRQLPEEGLKFMVYLQKENIIDESGMPKERFSAEFPKEGPSILRIQQVVRGDSAAYFCASSPREYGEKLFFGSGTQLSVL.

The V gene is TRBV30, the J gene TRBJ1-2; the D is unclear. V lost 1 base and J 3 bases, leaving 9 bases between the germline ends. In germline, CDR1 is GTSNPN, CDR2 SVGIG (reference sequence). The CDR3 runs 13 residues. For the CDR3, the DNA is TGTGCCTGGAGTGAAAGGTTAGACTATGGCTACACCTTC. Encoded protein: CAWSERLDYGYTF.

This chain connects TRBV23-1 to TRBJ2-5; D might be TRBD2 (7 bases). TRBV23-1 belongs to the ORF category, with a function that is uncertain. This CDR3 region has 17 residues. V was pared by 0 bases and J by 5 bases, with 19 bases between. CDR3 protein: CASSQSRAGAVMETQYF. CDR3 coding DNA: TGCGCCAGCAGTCAATCGCGGGCGGGGGCGGTAATGGAGACCCAGTACTTC.

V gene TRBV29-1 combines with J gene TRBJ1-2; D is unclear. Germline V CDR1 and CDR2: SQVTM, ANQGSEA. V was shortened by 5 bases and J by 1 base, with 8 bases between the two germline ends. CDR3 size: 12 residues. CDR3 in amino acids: CSVLPINYGYTF. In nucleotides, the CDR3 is TGCAGCGTTCTACCGATTAACTATGGCTACACCTTC.

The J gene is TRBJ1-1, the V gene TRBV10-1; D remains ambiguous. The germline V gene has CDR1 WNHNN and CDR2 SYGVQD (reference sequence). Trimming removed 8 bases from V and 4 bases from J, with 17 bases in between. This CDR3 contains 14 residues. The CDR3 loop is CASCPRNGCTEAFF. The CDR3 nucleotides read TGCGCCAGCTGCCCCCGGAACGGTTGCACTGAAGCTTTCTTT.

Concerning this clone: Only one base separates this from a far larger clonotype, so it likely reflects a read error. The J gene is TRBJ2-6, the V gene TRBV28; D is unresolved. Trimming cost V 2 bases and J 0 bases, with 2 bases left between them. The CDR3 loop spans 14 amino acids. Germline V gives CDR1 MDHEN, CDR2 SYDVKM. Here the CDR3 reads CASSLNSGANVLTF. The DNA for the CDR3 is TGTGCCAGCAGTTTAAACTCTGGGGCCAACGTCCTGACTTTC.

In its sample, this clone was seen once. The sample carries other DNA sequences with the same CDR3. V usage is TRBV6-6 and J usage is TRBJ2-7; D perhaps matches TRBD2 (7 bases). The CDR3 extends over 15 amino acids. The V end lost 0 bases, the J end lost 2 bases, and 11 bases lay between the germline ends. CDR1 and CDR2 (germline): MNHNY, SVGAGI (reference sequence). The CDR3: CASSYSRGGTYEQYF. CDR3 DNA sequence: TGTGCCAGCAGTTACTCGAGGGGGGGTACCTACGAGCAGTACTTC.

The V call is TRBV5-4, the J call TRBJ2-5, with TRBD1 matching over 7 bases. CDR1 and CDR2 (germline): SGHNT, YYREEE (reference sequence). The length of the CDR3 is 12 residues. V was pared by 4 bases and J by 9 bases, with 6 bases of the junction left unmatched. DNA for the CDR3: TGTGCCAGCAGCCTAGGACAGGACCCCCAGTACTTC. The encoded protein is CASSLGQDPQYF.